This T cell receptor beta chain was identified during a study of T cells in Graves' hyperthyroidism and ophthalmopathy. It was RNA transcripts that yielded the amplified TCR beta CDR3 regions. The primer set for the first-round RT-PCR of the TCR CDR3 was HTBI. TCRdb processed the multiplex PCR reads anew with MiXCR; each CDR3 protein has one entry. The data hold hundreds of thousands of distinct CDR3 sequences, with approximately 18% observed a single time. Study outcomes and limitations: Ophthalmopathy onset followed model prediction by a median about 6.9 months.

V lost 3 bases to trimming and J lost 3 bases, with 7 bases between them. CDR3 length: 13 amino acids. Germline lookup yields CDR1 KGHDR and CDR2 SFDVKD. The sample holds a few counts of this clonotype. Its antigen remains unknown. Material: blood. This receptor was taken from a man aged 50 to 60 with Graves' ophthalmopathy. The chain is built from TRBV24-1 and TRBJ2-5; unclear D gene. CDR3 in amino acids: CATSDGTKETQYF. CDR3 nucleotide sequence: TGTGCCACCAGTGATGGCACCAAAGAGACCCAGTACTTC.